Presented here are 28 T cell receptor beta chains from one specimen sequenced in a study of T cell responses to AZD1222 COVID-19 vaccine. Using immunoSEQ multiplex PCR, the repertoire was profiled, and TCRdb retains in-frame clones only, with some absent. Seen here are 120,000 to 150,000 clones, around 93% observed once, and the top ten hold 2.8%. Sequenced here: peripheral blood, sampled on day 0 of AZD1222 vaccination. Receptors originate from an adult in good health.

Note on this clone: One end of the junction varies from germline; a read error may be responsible. The gene calls are TRBV7-2 and TRBJ1-2; D might be TRBD1 (5 bases). The CDR3 spans 15 residues. The V gene's germline CDR1 is SGHTA and CDR2 FQGNSA. CDR3 sequence reads: CASSVAREDGYGYTF. Here the CDR3 DNA reads TGTGCCAGCAGCGTAGCCAGGGAGGACGGCTATGGCTACACCTTC.

This chain uses TRBV5-1 with TRBJ2-7; possibly TRBD1 or TRBD2 for D (5 bases each). Trimming shortened V by 2 bases and J by 2 bases, and 11 bases separated the two germline ends. The CDR3 sequence is 14 residues long. Germline-derived CDR1 and CDR2 are SGHRS and YFSETQ. CDR3 loop: CASSFTVGAYEQYF. For the CDR3, the DNA is TGCGCCAGCAGCTTCACAGTGGGGGCCTACGAGCAGTACTTC.

The chain recombines TRBV19 with TRBJ1-2, with D hard to call. CDR3 length: 12 residues. V shed 8 bases and J shed 3 bases, with 10 bases lying between them. CDR1 LNHDA and CDR2 SQIVND come from the germline V gene (reference sequence). The CDR3 loop reads CASSSWDYGYTF. The CDR3 nucleotides read TGTGCCAGTTCATCATGGGACTATGGCTACACCTTC.

This clone was picked up a small number of times. The chain combines TRBV5-1 with TRBJ1-2; D is undetermined. V lost 0 bases, J lost 3 bases, and 6 bases lay in between. In germline, CDR1 is SGHRS, CDR2 YFSETQ. There are 13 residues in the CDR3. The CDR3 DNA reads as TGCGCCAGCAGCTTGGACGGCTACTATGGCTACACCTTC. Translating gives CASSLDGYYGYTF.

This chain links TRBV19 with TRBJ1-5; D is unresolved. Per the germline V gene, CDR1 is LNHDA and CDR2 is SQIVND (reference sequence). Trimming removed 5 bases from V and 9 bases from J, with 14 bases in between. This CDR3 region has 13 residues. For the CDR3, the DNA is TGTGCCAGTAGTCCAGTGAGTCCCGGGCCCCAGCATTTT. This encodes CASSPVSPGPQHF. Using reference TRBV19 and TRBJ1-5 for the parts outside the CDR3, the full variable domain is DGGITQSPKYLFRKEGQNVTLSCEQNLNHDAMYWYRQDPGQGLRLIYYSQIVNDFQKGDIAEGYSVSREKKESFPLTVTSAQKNPTAFYLCASSPVSPGPQHFGDGTRLSIL.

CDR3 sequence (DNA): TGTGCCAGTAGTATGAAGGGAGACAGAGCCTACGAGCAGTACTTC. Amino acid sequence: CASSMKGDRAYEQYF. The rearrangement links TRBV19 to TRBJ2-7; TRBD1 or TRBD2 may be the D gene (5 bases each). V lost 3 bases and J 2 bases, leaving 14 bases between the germline ends. The CDR3 has 15 residues. Per the germline V gene, CDR1 is LNHDA and CDR2 is SQIVND (reference sequence).

The count of this clone is one. CDR3 bases: TGTGCCAGCAGTTACTCCGGGACCCTCTCCTACGAGCAGTACTTC. Protein product: CASSYSGTLSYEQYF. This chain uses TRBV6-5 with TRBJ2-7; D tentatively reads TRBD1 or TRBD2 (5 bases each). Between the trimmed V and J ends, which lost 0 bases and 0 bases, there was a span of 9 bases. Germline V gene lookup returns CDR1 MNHEY and CDR2 SVGAGI. CDR3 size: 15 residues.

The V call is TRBV7-3, the J call TRBJ1-1; D gene unclear. Trimming removed 4 bases from V and 4 bases from J, with 19 bases in between. The CDR3 has 16 residues. In germline, CDR1 is SGHTA, CDR2 FQGTGA. CDR3 in amino acids: CASSSGISFIPTEAFF. Here the CDR3 DNA reads TGTGCCAGCAGCTCTGGGATTTCCTTCATCCCCACTGAAGCTTTCTTT. Based on the CDR3 plus reference TRBV7-3 and TRBJ1-1, the full variable domain is GAGVSQTPSNKVTEKGKYVELRCDPISGHTALYWYRQSLGQGPEFLIYFQGTGAADDSGLPNDRFFAVRPEGSVSTLKIQRTERGDSAVYLCASSSGISFIPTEAFFGQGTRLTVV.

The chain joins TRBV11-2 to TRBJ2-4; D is unclear. Germline CDR1 SGHAT, CDR2 FQNNGV. V shed 5 bases and J shed 0 bases, with 23 bases lying between them. There are 19 residues in the CDR3. This CDR3 is CASSLPFESTKLAKNIQYF. The DNA for the CDR3 is TGTGCCAGCAGCCTTCCATTTGAATCCACGAAACTAGCCAAAAACATTCAGTACTTC.

The CDR3 nucleotides read TGTGCCAGCAGCGTCAGCGGGACAAGCACAGATACGCAGTATTTT. Translated: CASSVSGTSTDTQYF. J is TRBJ2-3 and V is TRBV9; a possible D gene is TRBD2 (7 bases). The V gene's germline CDR1 is SGDLS and CDR2 YYNGEE. The CDR3 sequence is 15 residues long. V lost 2 bases, J lost 0 bases, and 10 bases lay in between.

The J gene is TRBJ1-1, the V gene TRBV4-3; weak D call: TRBD1 (5 bases). Trimming left V 4 bases short and J 0 bases short, with 9 bases between. This CDR3 is 14 amino acids long. Germline CDR1 reads LGHNA; CDR2 reads YSLEER. CDR3: CASSPGHLNTEAFF. The CDR3 DNA reads TGCGCCAGCAGCCCCGGACACCTGAACACTGAAGCTTTCTTT.

The V and J genes are TRBV27 and TRBJ2-7; 7 nucleotides agree with TRBD1. The germline V gene has CDR1 MNHEY and CDR2 SMNVEV (reference sequence). CDR3 length: 14 amino acids. V gave up 3 bases and J gave up 2 bases; unmatched junction bases: 4. CDR3 in DNA: TGTGCCAGCAGTTTGGGGCAGGGGGCCTACGAGCAGTACTTC. Encoded protein: CASSLGQGAYEQYF.

The chain carries TRBV27 and TRBJ2-3; a weak D match, TRBD1 (6 bases). The CDR3 loop spans 13 amino acids. V was cut by 8 bases and J by 2 bases, with 11 bases left in between. Looked up from germline, CDR1 is MNHEY and CDR2 is SMNVEV (reference sequence). The CDR3 spells CASGGLFTDTQYF. In DNA form, the CDR3 reads TGTGCCAGCGGGGGCCTTTTCACAGATACGCAGTATTTT.

This sequence joins TRBV5-1 and TRBJ1-3; maybe TRBD1 (5 bases). Trimming took off 4 bases at V and 0 bases at J, with 8 bases between the two ends. Germline V gene data show CDR1 as SGHRS and CDR2 as YFSETQ. This CDR3 comprises 14 residues. CDR3 in amino acids: CASSDSLSGNTIYF. The CDR3, as DNA: TGCGCCAGCAGCGACAGCCTCTCTGGAAACACCATATATTTT.

The chain uses TRBV2 and TRBJ2-3; perhaps D is TRBD1 or TRBD2 (5 bases each). Looked up from germline, CDR1 is SNHLY and CDR2 is FYNNEI. CDR3 length: 13 residues. V lost 7 bases and J 11 bases, leaving 19 bases between the germline ends. The CDR3 here is CASKPDGAGGQYF. Written as DNA, the CDR3 is TGTGCCAGCAAACCGGACGGGGCGGGTGGGCAGTATTTT.

The chain is built from TRBV10-2 and TRBJ1-1; no definite D call. This CDR3 spans 14 amino acids. The ends were cut back, 4 bases at V and 0 bases at J, with 9 bases in the middle. In germline, CDR1 is WSHSY, CDR2 SAAADI. This CDR3 reads CASSGRLVNTEAFF. CDR3 in DNA: TGCGCCAGCAGTGGGCGTCTCGTGAACACTGAAGCTTTCTTT.

This chain joins TRBV13 and TRBJ1-1; D is unclear. V shed 0 bases and J shed 6 bases, with 11 bases lying between them. The germline gives CDR1 PRHDT, CDR2 FYEKMQ (reference sequence). The CDR3 consists of 14 residues. The DNA for the CDR3 is TGTGCCAGCAGCTTAGGACGTGTGAGGGCTGAAGCTTTCTTT. Translated: CASSLGRVRAEAFF.

The V gene is TRBV27, the J gene TRBJ2-1; 8 nucleotides match TRBD1. The CDR3 has 16 residues. Trimming took 4 bases from V and 5 from J; bases not matched to a gene: 10. From germline, CDR1 is MNHEY and CDR2 SMNVEV (reference sequence). CDR3 residues: CASSWAGGLPHNEQFF. The DNA of the CDR3 is TGTGCCAGCAGTTGGGCAGGGGGCCTTCCGCACAATGAGCAGTTCTTC.

The chain recombines TRBV20-1 with TRBJ1-1, with D hard to call. The germline CDR1 and CDR2 sequences are DFQATT and SNEGSKA (reference sequence). There are 11 residues in the CDR3. Trimming took 6 bases from V and 10 from J, leaving 15 bases between them. The CDR3 loop is CSARPPTGAFF. DNA for the CDR3: TGCAGTGCCCGCCCCCCCACGGGAGCTTTCTTT.

The rearrangement joins TRBV7-9 to TRBJ1-2, with D hard to call. Germline V gene lookup returns CDR1 SEHNR and CDR2 FQNEAQ (reference sequence). Trimming pared 2 bases from V and 7 bases from J, leaving 14 bases between. There are 14 residues in the CDR3. CDR3 in DNA: TGTGCCAGCAGCTTAATCCAGGCACTCCCTGGCTACACCTTC. This encodes CASSLIQALPGYTF.

The V gene is TRBV11-3, the J gene TRBJ1-6; D gene uncertain. Trimming left V 5 bases short and J 5 bases short, with 10 bases between. Germline values: CDR1 SGHNT, CDR2 YENEEA. This CDR3 is built from 14 residues. The CDR3 here is CASSLGQDNSPLHF. For the CDR3, the DNA is TGTGCCAGCAGCCTGGGCCAGGATAATTCACCCCTCCACTTT. Combining the CDR3 with reference TRBV11-3 and TRBJ1-6 gives the whole variable domain EAGVVQSPRYKIIEKKQPVAFWCNPISGHNTLYWYLQNLGQGPELLIRYENEEAVDDSQLPKDRFSAERLKGVDSTLKIQPAELGDSAVYLCASSLGQDNSPLHFGNGTRLTVT.

This chain uses TRBV12-3 or TRBV12-4 with TRBJ2-1; 8 nucleotides agree with TRBD1. V shed 3 bases and J 6 bases; nucleotides not matched to a gene: 1. The CDR3 runs 13 residues. CDR3 residues: CASSFQGANEQFF. In nucleotides, the CDR3 is TGTGCCAGCAGTTTCCAGGGGGCCAATGAGCAGTTCTTC.

This chain joins TRBV2 and TRBJ1-1; D is uncertain. The germline V gene encodes CDR1 SNHLY and CDR2 FYNNEI. This CDR3 spans 12 amino acids. Trimming cost V 6 bases and J 1 base, with 6 bases left between them. CDR3 sequence: CASRHRNTEAFF. CDR3 coding DNA: TGTGCCAGCAGACATAGGAACACTGAAGCTTTCTTT. Based on the CDR3 plus reference TRBV2 and TRBJ1-1, the full variable domain is EPEVTQTPSHQVTQMGQEVILRCVPISNHLYFYWYRQILGQKVEFLVSFYNNEISEKSEIFDDQFSVERPDGSNFTLKIRSTKLEDSAMYFCASRHRNTEAFFGQGTRLTVV.

The rearrangement joins TRBV5-1 to TRBJ1-2, with 10 nucleotides matching TRBD1. Germline CDR1 and CDR2: SGHRS and YFSETQ. The V and J ends lost 4 bases and 2 bases, in that order; junction bases with no gene match: 5. This CDR3 spans 15 amino acids. CDR3 in DNA: TGCGCCAGCAGCCCGCAGGGACAGGGGAACTATGGCTACACCTTC. This sequence encodes CASSPQGQGNYGYTF.

J is TRBJ1-2 and V is TRBV28; D is unresolved. Germline V gene sequence: CDR1 MDHEN, CDR2 SYDVKM. This CDR3 is built from 15 residues. V was pared by 4 bases and J by 1 base, with 13 bases between. CDR3 loop: CASSSLPTSNYGYTF. DNA for the CDR3: TGTGCCAGCAGTTCCCTGCCGACTAGTAACTATGGCTACACCTTC.

The V and J genes are TRBV29-1 and TRBJ1-1, with TRBD1 as a possible D gene (6 bases). With 7 bases removed from V and 3 bases from J, the gap between germline ends came to 9 bases. The CDR3 is 11 amino acids. The germline gives CDR1 SQVTM, CDR2 ANQGSEA. The CDR3 nucleotides are TGCAGCGCAGGACAGTACACTGAAGCTTTCTTT. It translates to CSAGQYTEAFF.

The chain uses TRBV29-1 and TRBJ1-3, with D perhaps TRBD1 (5 bases). The CDR3 sequence is 13 residues long. Trimming shortened V by 7 bases and J by 7 bases, and 17 bases separated the two germline ends. Germline CDR1 reads SQVTM; CDR2 reads ANQGSEA. The CDR3 DNA follows: TGCAGCGCGGCAGGGAGTCTACGGAACACCATATATTTT. Translated: CSAAGSLRNTIYF.

This chain links TRBV7-3 with TRBJ2-1, with D possibly being TRBD1 or TRBD2 (5 bases each). Germline V gene lookup returns CDR1 SGHTA and CDR2 FQGTGA. Between the trimmed V and J ends, which lost 1 base and 9 bases, there was a span of 10 bases. This CDR3 region has 13 residues. CDR3 protein: CASSLIRGGEQFF. The CDR3 DNA is TGTGCCAGCAGCTTAATCCGGGGCGGTGAGCAGTTCTTC.